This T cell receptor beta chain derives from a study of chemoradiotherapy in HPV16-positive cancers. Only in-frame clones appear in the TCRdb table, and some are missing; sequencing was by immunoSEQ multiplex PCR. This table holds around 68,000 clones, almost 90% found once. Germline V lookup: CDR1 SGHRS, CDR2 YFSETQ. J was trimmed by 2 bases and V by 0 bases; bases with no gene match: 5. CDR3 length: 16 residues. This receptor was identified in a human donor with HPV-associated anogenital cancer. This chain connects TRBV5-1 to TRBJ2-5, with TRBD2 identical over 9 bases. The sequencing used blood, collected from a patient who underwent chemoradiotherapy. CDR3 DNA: TGCGCCAGCAGCTTGGGCGTCAGCGGGGGGCAAGAGACCCAGTACTTC. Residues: CASSLGVSGGQETQYF.